This TCR beta chain came from a study of OX40 agonist ivuxolimab in advanced cancers. The V segment lost 5 bases and the J segment 2 bases; nucleotides outside the gene matches: 11. CDR3 length equals 16 residues. Germline CDR1 SGHTA, CDR2 FQGTGA. Method: immunoSEQ multiplex PCR; TCRdb's copy keeps in-frame clones and lacks some. The sample shows under 90,000 clones, 88% of them seen only once. The rearrangement links TRBV7-3 to TRBJ2-5, with 7 bases aligning to TRBD1. The clonotype was recovered from an adult with an advanced solid tumor such as melanoma, head and neck, liver or kidney cancer. Material: CD4+ or CD8+ T cells sorted from blood, obtained in a trial of the OX40 agonist ivuxolimab. The DNA of the CDR3 is TGTGCCAGCAGCCCCCACCAGGGGGTTCGTCAAGAGACCCAGTACTTC. Translation: CASSPHQGVRQETQYF.